These 11 T cell receptor beta chains share one sample of origin, sequenced in a study of siplizumab effects on memory and regulatory T cells. The data were produced by immunoSEQ multiplex PCR, yet TCRdb's version contains in-frame clones alone and is incomplete. This table holds some 100,000 clones, about 90% found once. Material: Tregs sorted from blood. These receptors came from a human donor in good health.

This chain links TRBV18 with TRBJ1-4; D call uncertain. Germline CDR1 KGHSH, CDR2 LQKENI. Deletions cut 3 bases from V and 6 bases from J, with 11 bases between. This CDR3 region has 14 residues. The CDR3 protein is CASSPEVGDEKLFF. CDR3 nucleotide sequence: TGTGCCAGCTCACCTGAGGTCGGGGATGAAAAACTGTTTTTT. Based on the CDR3 plus reference TRBV18 and TRBJ1-4, the full variable domain is NAGVMQNPRHLVRRRGQEARLRCSPMKGHSHVYWYRQLPEEGLKFMVYLQKENIIDESGMPKERFSAEFPKEGPSILRIQQVVRGDSAAYFCASSPEVGDEKLFFGSGTQLSVL.

The chain combines TRBV11-2 with TRBJ2-3; 11 bases agree with TRBD2. This CDR3 spans 17 amino acids. Trimming took 3 bases from V and 3 from J; bases not matched to a gene: 8. Germline loops: CDR1 SGHAT, CDR2 FQNNGV. The CDR3 is CASSFTSGSVGTDTQYF. CDR3 coding DNA: TGTGCCAGCAGCTTCACTAGCGGGAGTGTTGGAACAGATACGCAGTATTTT. Looking up the rest from reference TRBV11-2 and TRBJ2-3 gives the full variable domain: EAGVAQSPRYKIIEKRQSVAFWCNPISGHATLYWYQQILGQGPKLLIQFQNNGVVDDSQLPKDRFSAERLKGVDSTLKIQPAKLEDSAVYLCASSFTSGSVGTDTQYFGPGTRLTVL.

The CDR3 coding sequence is TGTGCCAGCAGCGGGGCGCGATATGGCTACACCTTC. Translation: CASSGARYGYTF. The chain recombines TRBV6-1 with TRBJ1-2; weak D call: TRBD1 (5 bases). The CDR3 covers 12 residues. The V end was cut by 6 bases, the J end by 5 bases, with 10 bases between. Germline V gives CDR1 MNHNS, CDR2 SASEGT.

This clone was detected once. The V call is TRBV29-1, the J call TRBJ2-3; no firm D call. The germline V and J ends were trimmed by 5 bases and 4 bases, with 7 bases remaining between them. The CDR3 has 11 amino acids. Germline V gives CDR1 SQVTM, CDR2 ANQGSEA. CDR3 loop: CSVQWADTQYF. CDR3 DNA: TGCAGCGTTCAGTGGGCAGATACGCAGTATTTT.

This chain joins TRBV21-1 and TRBJ1-3. TRBV21-1 is marked as a pseudogene. The CDR3 runs to 14 residues. The CDR3 DNA reads as TGTGCCAGCAGCAATGTAGTCTCTGGAAACACCATATATTTT. Protein product: CASSNVVSGNTIYF.

The chain has TRBV7-3 and TRBJ2-7; possibly TRBD1 for D (6 bases). The length of the CDR3 is 15 residues. V lost 5 bases and J lost 0, with 14 bases in between. Germline assignment: CDR1 SGHTA and CDR2 FQGTGA. The CDR3 is CASSPSGTHSYEQYF. For the CDR3, the DNA is TGTGCCAGCAGCCCTTCCGGGACACACTCCTACGAGCAGTACTTC.

In this sample, this clone turned up a few times. The chain has TRBV28 and TRBJ1-1; D uncertain. This CDR3 has 14 amino acids. V was cut by 3 bases and J by 1 base, with 9 bases left in between. CDR1 MDHEN and CDR2 SYDVKM come from the germline V gene. CDR3 DNA: TGTGCCAGCAGTTTCCTTCCGGCGAACACTGAAGCTTTCTTT. Its translation is CASSFLPANTEAFF.

The chain is built from TRBV5-6 and TRBJ1-2; unclear D gene. Trimming cost V 4 bases and J 7 bases, with 17 bases left between them. The CDR3 consists of 14 residues. Germline assignment: CDR1 SGHDT and CDR2 YYEEEE. CDR3 DNA: TGTGCCAGCAGCGGCGGACGGACTATAGCTGGCTACACCTTC. Protein product: CASSGGRTIAGYTF.

The V call is TRBV15, the J call TRBJ2-5; maybe TRBD2 (7 bases). The CDR3 covers 14 residues. Germline-derived CDR1 and CDR2 are LNHNV and YYDKDF (reference sequence). V lost 6 bases, J lost 4 bases, and 15 bases lay in between. CDR3 loop: CATRWGGRGETQYF. The CDR3 DNA reads TGTGCCACCAGGTGGGGGGGGCGGGGAGAGACCCAGTACTTC.

This sequence joins TRBV5-1 and TRBJ1-6; no clear D gene. In germline, CDR1 is SGHRS, CDR2 YFSETQ. Trimming took off 4 bases at V and 10 bases at J, with 21 bases between the two ends. The CDR3 is 16 amino acids. In nucleotides, the CDR3 is TGCGCCAGCAGCATCGAAACCGGGCCGCTCGGGTCACCCCTCCACTTT. It translates to CASSIETGPLGSPLHF.

This chain uses TRBV7-9 with TRBJ1-2; weak D call: TRBD1 (6 bases). The germline V gene has CDR1 SEHNR and CDR2 FQNEAQ (reference sequence). Trimming removed 5 bases from V and 7 bases from J, with 23 bases in between. The CDR3 extends over 16 amino acids. The CDR3 DNA reads TGTGCCAGCAGCCAAGGTGGCACAGTACAGGGACGTGGCTACACCTTC. Translated, it gives CASSQGGTVQGRGYTF.